A selection of T cell receptor beta chains follows, all from one sample in a study of molecular identifiers for immune sequencing clone quantification. MiXCR, applied by TCRdb to the PCR reads, yields one record per CDR3 protein. Among nearly 8,500 distinct CDR3 sequences listed, around a third were seen once. Sequencing was done on a sample of naive CD8+ T cells from blood, with Jurkat cell RNA spiked in. Receptors were obtained from a human donor in good health. Some libraries in this study had Jurkat cell RNA spiked in. CDR3s include the opening cysteine and the closing phenylalanine or tryptophan. A D gene is named only where the DNA matches it firmly. Clone size is not always given. Where it is, it says once, few, many or a class for expanded clones.

d_gene,v_gene,abundance,j_gene,CDR3aa,CDR3nt
TRBD2,TRBV20-1,-,TRBJ2-3,CSARTSGTQYF,TGCAGTGCCCGGACTAGCGGTACGCAGTATTTT
TRBD2,TRBV6-2/TRBV6-3,-,TRBJ2-4,CASSGLAGGPVKNIQYF,TGTGCCAGCAGCGGACTAGCGGGAGGGCCGGTCAAAAACATTCAGTACTTC
TRBD2,TRBV7-9,-,TRBJ2-1,CASSLIGLAGNEQFF,TGTGCCAGCAGCTTAATTGGACTAGCCGGGAATGAGCAGTTCTTC
TRBD1,TRBV9,-,TRBJ2-7,CASTSGQDLNF,TGTGCCAGCACCTCCGGACAGGACCTAAACTTC
-,TRBV28,few,TRBJ1-1,CASSFRTEAFF,TGTGCCAGCAGTTTCAGGACAGAAGCTTTCTTT
-,TRBV2,-,TRBJ2-1,CASSEFTFSYNEQFF,TGTGCCAGCAGTGAATTCACCTTCTCCTACAATGAGCAGTTCTTC
TRBD1,TRBV7-2,-,TRBJ2-2,CATFTGGIYTGELFF,TGTGCCACTTTTACAGGGGGCATTTACACCGGGGAGCTGTTTTTT
-,TRBV20-1,-,TRBJ2-2,CSASLHGELFF,TGCAGTGCTAGTCTGCACGGGGAGCTGTTTTTT
TRBD1,TRBV12-3/TRBV12-4,-,TRBJ2-7,CASSFQGVEQYF,TGTGCCAGCAGTTTTCAGGGGGTTGAGCAGTACTTC
-,TRBV6-2/TRBV6-3,-,TRBJ1-2,CASRSNHGYTF,TGTGCCAGCAGATCTAACCATGGCTACACCTTC
-,TRBV4-3,few,TRBJ2-1,CASSSGPTVQFF,TGCGCCAGCAGTAGTGGACCGACAGTGCAGTTCTTC
-,TRBV14,-,TRBJ1-1,CAGSQVGGGFAEAFF,TGTGCCGGCAGCCAAGTGGGAGGAGGGTTTGCTGAAGCTTTCTTT
-,TRBV7-2,-,TRBJ2-7,CASSPSGLYYPYEQYF,TGTGCCAGCAGCCCCTCGGGGCTCTACTACCCGTACGAGCAGTACTTC
-,TRBV7-9,few,TRBJ2-5,CASSLIRGLAQETQYF,TGTGCCAGCAGCTTAATTCGAGGTCTCGCCCAAGAGACCCAGTACTTC
-,TRBV19,-,TRBJ2-4,CASSRVLAKNIQYF,TGTGCCAGTAGTCGAGTTCTAGCCAAAAACATTCAGTACTTC
TRBD2,TRBV12-3/TRBV12-4,-,TRBJ2-1,CASSPSGRWGEQFF,TGTGCCAGCAGTCCTAGCGGGAGGTGGGGTGAGCAGTTCTTC
TRBD2,TRBV7-8,-,TRBJ2-1,CASSLTGTSGLKQFF,TGTGCCAGCAGCTTAACCGGGACTAGCGGGCTTAAGCAGTTCTTC
TRBD2,TRBV9,few,TRBJ2-5,CASSSTRSGRGQETQYF,TGTGCCAGCAGCTCCACCAGAAGCGGGAGAGGGCAAGAGACCCAGTACTTC
TRBD2,TRBV29-1,few,TRBJ2-2,CSVLGLANTGELFF,TGCAGCGTACTGGGACTAGCGAACACCGGGGAGCTGTTTTTT
-,TRBV2,few,TRBJ1-5,CASKPDSNQPQHF,TGTGCCAGCAAACCAGATAGCAATCAGCCCCAGCATTTT
TRBD1,TRBV20-1,medium-sized,TRBJ1-4,CSAAQGTDEKLFF,TGCAGTGCTGCACAGGGGACGGATGAAAAACTGTTTTTT
-,TRBV28,few,TRBJ2-6,CATGDGANVLTF,TGTGCCACAGGGGACGGGGCCAACGTCCTGACTTTC
-,TRBV5-3,-,TRBJ2-5,CASSFFGSEETQYF,TGTGCCAGCAGCTTCTTCGGCTCAGAAGAGACCCAGTACTTC
-,TRBV7-9,few,TRBJ1-4,CASSLDHSRSEKLFF,TGTGCCAGCAGCTTAGATCATTCGCGGAGCGAAAAACTGTTTTTT
-,TRBV6-6,few,TRBJ1-1,CASSYTWGRKAFF,TGTGCCAGCAGTTACACCTGGGGCCGTAAAGCTTTCTTT
-,TRBV6-6,few,TRBJ2-3,CASSYSEQPLITDTQYF,TGTGCCAGCAGTTACTCCGAGCAGCCCCTTATCACAGATACGCAGTATTTT
-,TRBV24-1,few,TRBJ1-5,CATIIPRGSGSNQPQHF,TGTGCCACCATTATACCCAGGGGAAGCGGGAGCAATCAGCCCCAGCATTTT
-,TRBV18,few,TRBJ2-3,CASSPPGTDTQYF,TGTGCCAGCTCACCACCCGGGACAGATACGCAGTATTTT
TRBD2,TRBV14,few,TRBJ2-5,CASSLWGGETQYF,TGTGCCAGCAGCCTTTGGGGAGGGGAGACCCAGTACTTC
-,TRBV3-1,-,TRBJ2-4,CASSQGSRVAKNIQYF,TGTGCCAGCAGCCAAGGATCCAGGGTAGCCAAAAACATTCAGTACTTC
TRBD1,TRBV29-1,medium-sized,TRBJ2-3,CSAEGQGSGTDTQYF,TGCAGCGCCGAAGGACAGGGTTCGGGCACAGATACGCAGTATTTT
-,TRBV7-9,-,TRBJ2-7,CASSSTNPGPGEQYF,TGTGCCAGCAGCTCCACCAACCCTGGACCCGGCGAGCAGTACTTC
-,TRBV13,few,TRBJ1-1,CASSLGVNTEAFF,TGTGCCAGCAGCTTAGGGGTGAACACTGAAGCTTTCTTT
-,TRBV6-2/TRBV6-3,-,TRBJ2-5,CASSLPSETQCF,TGTGCCAGCAGTTTGCCGTCGGAGACCCAGTGCTTC
-,TRBV6-2/TRBV6-3,once,TRBJ1-2,CASSLYFGGYTF,TGTGCCAGCAGTTTATACTTTGGCGGCTACACCTTC
-,TRBV28,few,TRBJ1-5,CASTPIPTPREGNQPRHF,TGTGCCAGCACCCCTATCCCCACCCCACGGGAGGGCAATCAGCCCCGGCATTTT
-,TRBV25-1,-,TRBJ2-7,CASSITGTGYEQYF,TGTGCCAGCAGTATTACAGGGACGGGTTACGAGCAGTACTTC
TRBD2,TRBV13,-,TRBJ2-1,CASSRGLAERNEQFF,TGTGCCAGCAGCCGGGGACTAGCGGAGCGTAATGAGCAGTTCTTC
-,TRBV13,medium-sized,TRBJ2-5,CASSLGDRQETQYF,TGTGCCAGCAGCTTAGGGGACCGCCAAGAGACCCAGTACTTC
TRBD1,TRBV27,-,TRBJ1-2,CASSFQGAYGYTF,TGTGCCAGCAGTTTTCAGGGGGCCTATGGCTACACCTTC
-,TRBV3-1,medium-sized,TRBJ2-3,CASRTRGMDTQYF,TGTGCCAGCAGAACCCGGGGCATGGATACGCAGTATTTT
-,TRBV7-9,medium-sized,TRBJ2-5,CASSIVAGWGETQYF,TGTGCCAGCAGCATAGTCGCCGGTTGGGGAGAGACCCAGTACTTC
-,TRBV28,-,TRBJ1-4,CASAGEDEKLFF,TGTGCCAGCGCAGGGGAGGATGAAAAACTGTTTTTT